This TCR beta chain was obtained from a study of cytomegalovirus exposure and HLA in healthy donors. Overall study findings and caveats: The HLA-A and HLA-B alleles of most subjects were reportedly predicted accurately from TCR beta sequences.

This PCR relied on a set of 60 Vbeta primers and 13 Jbeta primers. Measured with immunoSEQ multiplex PCR; TCRdb has only the in-frame clones, and not every one. The sample has some 190,000 clones; 81% are singletons. This CDR3 contains 18 residues. From germline, CDR1 is MNHNS and CDR2 SASEGT. The ends were cut back, 4 bases at V and 2 bases at J, with 24 bases in the middle. Concerning this clone: Antigen: not known.

Sequenced material: PBMCs. This receptor was obtained from a man aged 35 to 55 in good health and CMV-seropositive. V and J are TRBV6-1 and TRBJ2-7, with D perhaps TRBD1 (6 bases). The CDR3 sequence is CASSATTTTGRGAYEQYF. The CDR3 DNA reads as TGTGCCAGCAGTGCCACAACGACAACAGGGCGTGGGGCCTACGAGCAGTACTTC.